The entry below gives a single TCR beta chain sequence along with its context. MiXCR, run by TCRdb on the 5' RACE reads, gives a single entry per CDR3 protein. Seen here are hundreds of thousands of distinct CDR3 sequences, approximately 13% observed once, and the top ten hold about 20%. These data originate in a study of T-cell memory formation after mild COVID-19. The V end lost 1 base, the J end lost 3 bases, and 15 bases lay between the germline ends. The CDR3 length is 16 residues. Germline values: CDR1 LNHNV, CDR2 YYDKDF (reference sequence). This clonotype originated in a man aged 18 to 35 who had mild COVID-19 (a few samples of this study predate the infection). Cell type and time point are not known. Sequencing used PBMCs or a T cell subset sorted from them (not recorded which). The rearrangement joins TRBV15 to TRBJ2-5; D possibly matches TRBD1 or TRBD2 (5 bases each). CDR3 sequence: CATSRAGPRGKETQYF. The DNA of the CDR3 is TGTGCCACCAGCAGAGCTGGACCTCGGGGCAAAGAGACCCAGTACTTC.